The rows below give T cell receptor beta chains drawn from one sample of a study of monozygotic twins with inflammatory bowel disease. After re-calling the 5' RACE reads, TCRdb lists one entry per CDR3 protein, DNA absent. The repertoire table contains around 400,000 distinct CDR3 sequences. The sample comprised blood. Receptors originate from a human donor with ulcerative colitis or Crohn's disease, or a healthy co-twin of an affected twin (not recorded which). Both conserved end residues are part of each CDR3.

length	V	J	CDR3
12	TRBV9	TRBJ2-3	CASSPGEGTQYF
19	TRBV15	TRBJ2-6	CATSRPWDRSRSGANVLTF
17	TRBV21-1	TRBJ2-1	CASSKAGGGEFYNEQFF
14	TRBV30	TRBJ2-6	CAWSEGTGANVLTF
14	TRBV7-2	TRBJ2-5	CASSPDLFLETQYF
17	TRBV6-2/TRBV6-3	TRBJ2-1	CASSHGLAGGSYNEQFF
14	TRBV28	TRBJ2-7	CASSLRGQGYEQYF
16	TRBV20-1	TRBJ2-2	CSAKDEAGGPYGELFF
12	TRBV28	TRBJ1-4	CAAGGGDEKLFF
18	TRBV20-1	TRBJ2-6	CSASQLAGGPAGANVLTF
14	TRBV29-1	TRBJ2-2	CSVAGQSNTGELFF
12	TRBV5-1	TRBJ1-1	CASRGEDTEAFF
16	TRBV12-3/TRBV12-4	TRBJ2-3	CASSRGLAGAADTQYF
16	TRBV20-1	TRBJ2-1	CSAREKRVSNLGEQFF
16	TRBV20-1	TRBJ2-1	CSASSGRGSSYNEQFF
15	TRBV27	TRBJ2-7	CASSSQDRDSYEQYF
18	TRBV5-6	TRBJ1-6	CASSGGQGSNSYNSPLHF
16	TRBV4-1	TRBJ2-3	CASSPEAGVGTDTQYF
13	TRBV15	TRBJ1-5	CATSRDGDQPQHF
14	TRBV27	TRBJ2-5	CASSAYGHEETQYF
13	TRBV7-3	TRBJ2-7	CASSQRPGREQYF
15	TRBV6-1	TRBJ2-7	CASTSPSGASYEQYF
14	TRBV4-1	TRBJ1-5	CASSHDMSNQPQHF
18	TRBV30	TRBJ1-6	CAWSPPWNWGGQNSPLHF
20	TRBV12-3/TRBV12-4	TRBJ2-3	CASSSPPWEGAGGAQDTQYF
15	TRBV4-3	TRBJ1-2	CASSQDLSTNYGYTF
18	TRBV4-1	TRBJ2-3	CASSQGPLAGGGTDTQYF